This TCR beta chain was found in a study of regulatory T cells in long-lasting Graves disease. Arm-PCR of CDR3 regions and iRepertoire HTBI primers were the basis on which TCR beta libraries were built. TCRdb ran MiXCR on the multiplex PCR reads and lists one entry per CDR3 protein. The sample yields under 700,000 distinct CDR3 sequences, more than 15% seen once. This clonotype was seen more than once but under ten times. Its cognate antigen is unknown. Stated time point: newly diagnosed GD, antithyroid drugs for less than 3 months. RNA from PBMCs was the source of the TCR library. CDR1 is MNHNS and CDR2 is SASEGT in the germline V gene. The CDR3 length is 17 residues. Trimming cost V 7 bases and J 5 bases, with 23 bases left between them. Study results and caveats: Exclusively peripheral blood, rather than thyroid tissue, was studied. Persistent disease was associated with favored TRBV28 usage and with favored use of TRBJ1-2 and TRBJ2-5.

The same sample was also used in a study of T cells in Graves' hyperthyroidism and ophthalmopathy. That report adds: The model forecast ophthalmopathy, anticipating it by a median roughly 6.5 months before onset.

The J gene is TRBJ2-2, the V gene TRBV6-1; no reliable D call. The sequencing here drew on peripheral blood mononuclear cells (PBMCs), taken at new diagnosis, from a patient treated with antithyroid drugs. This receptor was taken from a woman aged 35-65 years with Graves disease. The CDR3 nucleotides are TGTGCCAGCACCCAATCCGCAGGACCCCGAGGAACCGGGGAGCTGTTTTTT. Its protein is CASTQSAGPRGTGELFF.